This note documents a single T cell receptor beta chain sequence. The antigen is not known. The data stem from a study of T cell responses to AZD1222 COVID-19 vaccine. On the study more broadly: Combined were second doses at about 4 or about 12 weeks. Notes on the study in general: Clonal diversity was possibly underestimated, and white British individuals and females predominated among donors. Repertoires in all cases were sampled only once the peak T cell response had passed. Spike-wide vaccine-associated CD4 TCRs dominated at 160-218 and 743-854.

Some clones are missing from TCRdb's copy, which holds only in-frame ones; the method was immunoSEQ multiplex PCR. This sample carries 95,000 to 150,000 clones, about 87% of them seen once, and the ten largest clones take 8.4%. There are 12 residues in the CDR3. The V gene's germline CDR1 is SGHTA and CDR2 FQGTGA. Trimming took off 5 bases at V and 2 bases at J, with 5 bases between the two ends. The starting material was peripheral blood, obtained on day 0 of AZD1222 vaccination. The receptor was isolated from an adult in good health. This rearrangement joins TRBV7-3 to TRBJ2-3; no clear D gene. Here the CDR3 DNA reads TGTGCCAGCAGCCCAAACACAGATACGCAGTATTTT. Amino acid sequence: CASSPNTDTQYF.